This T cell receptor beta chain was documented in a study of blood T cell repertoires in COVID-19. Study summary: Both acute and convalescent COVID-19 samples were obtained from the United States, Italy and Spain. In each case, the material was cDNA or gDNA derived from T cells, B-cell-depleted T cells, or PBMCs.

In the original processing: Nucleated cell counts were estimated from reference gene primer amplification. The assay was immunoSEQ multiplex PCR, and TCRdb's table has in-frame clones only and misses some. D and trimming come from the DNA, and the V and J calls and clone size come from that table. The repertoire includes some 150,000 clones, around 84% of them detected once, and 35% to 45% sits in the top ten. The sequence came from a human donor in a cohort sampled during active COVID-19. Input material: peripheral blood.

CDR3 nucleotide sequence: TGTGCCAGCAGGAAAAAGAGCGGGGTGCGGGGAGATACGCAGTATTTT. This encodes CASRKKSGVRGDTQYF. The chain combines TRBV7-9 with TRBJ2-3; 7 bases agree with TRBD2. The CDR3 spans 16 residues. Trimming at V came to 6 bases and at J to 5 bases, leaving 14 bases not matched to a gene. Germline lookup yields CDR1 SEHNR and CDR2 FQNEAQ (reference sequence).